This entry describes one T cell receptor beta chain. The data stem from a study of technical replicates of blood from several donors. Clones were read by immunoSEQ multiplex PCR, and TCRdb kept only the in-frame ones, dropping some. The sample records tens of thousands of clones, more than 85% being singletons. The CDR3 extends over 12 amino acids. CDR1 and CDR2 from the germline V gene are MNHEY and SVGAGI. Trimming cost V 9 bases and J 5 bases; bases outside gene matches: 6. This receptor was obtained from a human donor in good health. Some clones in this sample may be carry-over from other donors' samples. The V gene is TRBV6-5, the J gene TRBJ1-2, with 7 bases identical to TRBD1. Specimen: T cells isolated from PBMCs. The CDR3 region is CASRQGTYGYTF. The CDR3 coding sequence is TGTGCCAGTAGACAGGGAACGTATGGCTACACCTTC.